The subject of this entry is one T cell receptor beta chain. Its antigen is not identified. The germline V gene has CDR1 LNHDA and CDR2 SQIVND (reference sequence). There are 14 residues in the CDR3. Trimming took off 5 bases at V and 5 bases at J, with 15 bases between the two ends. The data were obtained in a study of cytomegalovirus exposure and HLA in healthy donors. General study findings and limits: A link between a missense DCLRE1C variant and TCR beta V- and J-gene trimming emerged from a later analysis.

Researchers ran the PCR with 60 Vbeta and 13 Jbeta primers. The data were produced by immunoSEQ multiplex PCR, yet TCRdb's version contains in-frame clones alone and is incomplete. In the table there are around 190,000 clones, about four fifths of which are singletons. What was sequenced was PBMCs. The sequence came from a female donor in good health and CMV-seronegative. This rearrangement joins TRBV19 to TRBJ1-1; D might be TRBD1 (6 bases). CDR3 loop: CASSATTGLTEAFF. As DNA, the CDR3 is TGTGCCAGTAGTGCTACAACAGGGCTGACTGAAGCTTTCTTT.